The 8 T cell receptor beta chains in this list originate from one sample, sequenced in a study of Ad26.COV2.S vaccination and SARS-CoV-2 variants. The sample's treatment: about 20 received Ad26.COV2.S at low or high dose, single or two shots; five or six received placebo; per-sample allocation not given. Specimen acquisition occurred on day 63 following the initial vaccine or placebo injection. Profiled with immunoSEQ multiplex PCR; TCRdb holds only in-frame clones, not every one. The sample contains approximately 280,000 clones, 80% to 90% of which appear only once. The material was peripheral blood, obtained in a trial of Ad26.COV2.S vaccine versus placebo. Receptors were obtained from a person between 18 and 65 years old who received the Ad26.COV2.S COVID-19 vaccine or a placebo.

The chain couples TRBV6-5 to TRBJ1-5, with 10 bases aligning to TRBD1. The CDR3 spans 13 residues. Germline assignment: CDR1 MNHEY and CDR2 SVGAGI. V trimming: 5 bases; J trimming: 9 bases; junction bases outside the gene matches: 4. The CDR3 DNA sequence: TGTGCCAGCAGTCGGGACAGGGGATGGCCCCAGCATTTT. Protein product: CASSRDRGWPQHF.

The V call is TRBV27, the J call TRBJ2-3, with 10 bases lining up with TRBD2. CDR3 size: 19 residues. The germline CDR1 and CDR2 sequences are MNHEY and SMNVEV (reference sequence). V was pared by 3 bases and J by 2 bases, with 14 bases of the junction left unmatched. In nucleotides, the CDR3 is TGTGCCAGCAGTTTCCCCCAGACAAGGACTAGCGGACCCACAGATACGCAGTATTTT. Its translation is CASSFPQTRTSGPTDTQYF.

V gene TRBV2 combines with J gene TRBJ1-2, with D perhaps matching TRBD1 (5 bases). Germline V CDR1 and CDR2: SNHLY, FYNNEI. Deletions cut 6 bases from V and 8 bases from J, with 16 bases between. The CDR3 has 13 residues. This chain's CDR3 is CASRVGQSVGYTF. CDR3 DNA: TGTGCCAGCAGGGTGGGGCAGAGCGTCGGCTACACCTTC.

The chain employs TRBV18 and TRBJ1-1, with D perhaps matching TRBD1 (6 bases). Trimming removed 1 base from V and 1 base from J, with 7 bases in between. Germline CDR1 and CDR2: KGHSH and LQKENI. The length of the CDR3 is 14 residues. CDR3 nucleotides: TGTGCCAGCTCACCACGGACAGCGAACACTGAAGCTTTCTTT. It specifies CASSPRTANTEAFF.

This clone was observed a single time. The chain combines TRBV5-1 with TRBJ2-1; 7 bases line up with TRBD2. The length of the CDR3 is 17 residues. The trim removed 2 bases at V and 1 base at J, leaving 9 bases unmatched. Germline lookup yields CDR1 SGHRS and CDR2 YFSETQ. CDR3 loop: CASSFLRGEGSYNEQFF. DNA for the CDR3: TGCGCCAGCAGCTTTCTCCGAGGGGAGGGATCCTACAATGAGCAGTTCTTC. The entire variable domain, with the rest obtained from reference TRBV5-1 and TRBJ2-1, is as follows: KAGVTQTPRYLIKTRGQQVTLSCSPISGHRSVSWYQQTPGQGLQFLFEYFSETQRNKGNFPGRFSGRQFSNSRSEMNVSTLELGDSALYLCASSFLRGEGSYNEQFFGPGTRLTVL.

The rearrangement joins TRBV5-1 to TRBJ1-4, with D hard to call. Looked up from germline, CDR1 is SGHRS and CDR2 is YFSETQ. The CDR3 has 14 residues. The germline V and J ends were trimmed by 0 bases and 5 bases, with 8 bases remaining between them. CDR3 sequence: CASSLAQANEKLFF. In DNA form, the CDR3 reads TGCGCCAGCAGCTTGGCCCAGGCAAATGAAAAACTGTTTTTT.

The table lists this clone with a count of one. This chain uses TRBV5-4 with TRBJ2-1; tentatively, D is TRBD1 or TRBD2 (5 bases each). Germline assignment: CDR1 SGHNT and CDR2 YYREEE (reference sequence). Deletions cut 0 bases from V and 4 bases from J, with 14 bases between. There are 16 residues in the CDR3. CDR3 protein: CASSLGGTRSYNEQFF. CDR3 nucleotides: TGTGCCAGCAGCTTGGGTGGGACGAGATCGTACAATGAGCAGTTCTTC. The variable domain in full, completed from reference TRBV5-4 and TRBJ2-1, reads ETGVTQSPTHLIKTRGQQVTLRCSSQSGHNTVSWYQQALGQGPQFIFQYYREEENGRGNFPPRFSGLQFPNYSSELNVNALELDDSALYLCASSLGGTRSYNEQFFGPGTRLTVL.

This clone was counted a few times. V is TRBV2 and J is TRBJ1-3, with D tentatively TRBD1 (5 bases). From germline, CDR1 is SNHLY and CDR2 FYNNEI. The CDR3 runs 13 residues. V was cut by 5 bases and J by 4 bases, with 9 bases left in between. As DNA, the CDR3 is TGTGCCAGCAGTCCGGGACTGGGAAACACCATATATTTT. This translates into CASSPGLGNTIYF. Full variable domain (outside the CDR3, taken from reference TRBV2 and TRBJ1-3): EPEVTQTPSHQVTQMGQEVILRCVPISNHLYFYWYRQILGQKVEFLVSFYNNEISEKSEIFDDQFSVERPDGSNFTLKIRSTKLEDSAMYFCASSPGLGNTIYFGEGSWLTVV.